This TCR beta chain was retrieved from a study of T cells in tumors after PD-1 blockade. At the level of the study: Treatment was either pembrolizumab 200 mg every 3 weeks or cemiplimab 350 mg every 2 weeks. Daily vismodegib 150 mg continued in a subset of anti-PD-1-treated patients. On average, peripheral blood gave some 110,000 TCR templates and around 40,000 unique clonotypes.

In its sample, this clone was seen once. The ends were cut back, 0 bases at V and 6 bases at J, with 11 bases in the middle. The CDR3 loop spans 14 amino acids. The germline V gene encodes CDR1 LNHDA and CDR2 SQIVND (reference sequence). The method was immunoSEQ multiplex PCR; TCRdb's version includes in-frame clones alone and lacks a portion of them. Found here are under 75,000 clones, 74% of them singletons; the top ten hold approximately 4.8%. Template: tumor biopsy or peripheral blood genomic DNA, about 600-6,004 ng per sample. V and J are TRBV19 and TRBJ2-5, with D possibly matching TRBD2 (7 bases). Here the sequenced sample was PBMCs, taken after anti-PD-1 treatment. The source is a human donor with basal cell carcinoma. The CDR3 sequence is CASSIDRGAKTQYF. The DNA for the CDR3 is TGTGCCAGTAGTATAGACCGGGGGGCGAAGACCCAGTACTTC.